This TCR beta chain was recorded in a study of response to subunit inactivated influenza vaccine. TCRdb independently ran MiXCR on the RT-PCR reads; one entry per CDR3 protein. The sample comprises approximately 530,000 distinct CDR3 sequences, under 8.5% of which are singletons, and around 12% rests with the top ten. Trimming cost V 4 bases and J 3 bases; bases outside gene matches: 16. CDR1 and CDR2 (germline): LGHDT, YNNKEL (reference sequence). This CDR3 is built from 21 residues. Overall study findings and caveats: Only a handful of new T cells, the authors suggested, are recruited with each seasonal influenza vaccination.

This clonotype was recorded at least ten times. The antigen is undetermined. Sequenced material: PBMCs from blood, taken less than 25 months after vaccination. The source is a man aged 45-69 years who received an inactivated influenza vaccine. The chain is built from TRBV3-1 and TRBJ2-4, with 15 bases aligning to TRBD2. The CDR3 bases are TGTGCCAGCAGCCGAATGCTCCCGGGACTAGCGGGGGGAGTGGACAAAAACATTCAGTACTTC. Its translation is CASSRMLPGLAGGVDKNIQYF.